This TCR beta chain was profiled in a study of cytomegalovirus exposure and HLA in healthy donors. A word on this clone: Its specificity is unknown.

V was trimmed by 3 bases and J by 0 bases, leaving 8 bases between them. The CDR3 has 14 amino acids. Per germline, CDR1 SQVTM and CDR2 ANQGSEA. Points from the study as a whole: Fewer than 200 TCR beta chains were listed as cytomegalovirus-associated. Confirmation was obtained in vitro that a few CMV-associated chains are specific for CMV antigens. Most TCR sequences were uncommon, yet certain public TCRs appeared in many donors.

Generated by immunoSEQ multiplex PCR, the TCRdb table keeps only in-frame clones and is missing some. Of about 53,000 clones listed, roughly 92% were seen once; the top ten hold 1.4%. These donors were members of the roughly 120-subject validation cohort, a group separate from the roughly 670-subject first cohort. The material sequenced was PBMCs. The chain recombines TRBV29-1 with TRBJ2-2; D perhaps matches TRBD2 (6 bases). This receptor was taken from a man aged 18 to 29 in good health and CMV-seronegative. The DNA of the CDR3 is TGCAGCGTTGAGGCGGGAACGAACACCGGGGAGCTGTTTTTT. Translated: CSVEAGTNTGELFF.